The 26 T cell receptor beta chains below come from one sample, sequenced in a study of T cells expressing NK-cell markers. TCRdb reprocessed the 5' RACE reads, keeping one entry per CDR3 protein, no DNA. The sample table includes some 140,000 distinct CDR3 sequences. The sequenced sample consisted of blood T cells: a sorted CD56 or NKG2C T cell subset, CD4+ or CD8+ T cells, or bulk PBMC T cells (not recorded which). The origin of the receptors is a woman aged 50 to 60 in good health.

This rearrangement joins TRBV4-1 to TRBJ2-1; TCRdb picks TRBD2, but there is no DNA to check that call. Germline loops: CDR1 MGHRA, CDR2 YSYEKL. The CDR3 sequence is 14 residues long. CDR3 amino acids: CASSQVAGQSEQFF.

CDR3 protein: CAISGAVYTEAFF. This chain links TRBV10-3 with TRBJ1-1. The CDR3 spans 13 residues. Germline V gene lookup returns CDR1 ENHRY and CDR2 SYGVKD.

The rearrangement links TRBV4-1 to TRBJ2-2; checking the TCRdb D call of TRBD1 is not possible without DNA. In germline, CDR1 is MGHRA, CDR2 YSYEKL. The CDR3 spans 18 residues. The CDR3 protein is CASSQEESTGANTGELFF.

The chain has TRBV6-1 and TRBJ1-6. Germline CDR1 and CDR2: MNHNS and SASEGT. The length of the CDR3 is 15 residues. CDR3: CASRSTSSYNSPLHF.

The J gene is TRBJ2-1, the V gene TRBV29-1; TCRdb indicates TRBD1, and absent DNA this call remains unverified. CDR1 SQVTM and CDR2 ANQGSEA come from the germline V gene. The CDR3 spans 17 residues. CDR3 protein: CSVDGDTQIRSYNEQFF.

J is TRBJ2-7 and V is TRBV6-5; TCRdb lists TRBD1, though no DNA is available to test this call. The germline gives CDR1 MNHEY, CDR2 SVGAGI. The CDR3 consists of 15 residues. This CDR3 is CASSYDTRIKYEQYF.

The V and J genes are TRBV25-1 and TRBJ2-3; TCRdb names TRBD1, which stays unverified in the absence of DNA. CDR3 size: 17 residues. Germline V gene sequence: CDR1 MGHDK, CDR2 SYGVNS. The CDR3 protein is CASTSSTASTSTDTQYF.

The chain recombines TRBV29-1 with TRBJ2-2; the TCRdb call, TRBD2, lacks DNA for checking. Germline V gene lookup returns CDR1 SQVTM and CDR2 ANQGSEA. The CDR3 sequence is 13 residues long. The CDR3 spells CSVNGRADGELFF.

This chain connects TRBV12-3 or TRBV12-4 to TRBJ2-7; TCRdb gives TRBD1 as the D gene, but with no DNA this cannot be confirmed. The CDR3 has 14 residues. This CDR3 reads CASSSGVAGYEQYF.

The V gene is TRBV11-1, the J gene TRBJ1-2. The length of the CDR3 is 15 residues. CDR1 is SGHAT and CDR2 is FQDESV in the germline V gene (reference sequence). The CDR3 region is CASSRGGMESDGYTF.

The V and J genes are TRBV2 and TRBJ2-1; absent DNA, TCRdb's TRBD2 call cannot be checked. Looked up from germline, CDR1 is SNHLY and CDR2 is FYNNEI. The CDR3 is 13 residues long. This CDR3 reads CASSEGANNEQFF.

This sequence joins TRBV20-1 and TRBJ1-5. The V gene's germline CDR1 is DFQATT and CDR2 SNEGSKA (reference sequence). The CDR3 is made up of 18 amino acids. CDR3 sequence reads: CSAREDGWAKYSNQPQHF.

The rearrangement links TRBV7-7 to TRBJ2-1; lacking DNA, the TRBD1 call made by TCRdb goes unchecked. The CDR3 has 13 amino acids. Germline V gene data show CDR1 as SSHAT and CDR2 as FNYEAQ (reference sequence). CDR3 protein: CASSTDRVSEQFF.

This rearrangement joins TRBV27 to TRBJ2-2. Germline lookup yields CDR1 MNHEY and CDR2 SMNVEV (reference sequence). The CDR3 runs 14 residues. The CDR3 spells CASSFNGDTGELFF.

The chain combines TRBV20-1 with TRBJ2-5; TCRdb selects TRBD2, and the lack of DNA leaves this call unchecked. The CDR3 spans 16 residues. Germline CDR1 reads DFQATT; CDR2 reads SNEGSKA (reference sequence). CDR3 loop: CSARALGLGDQETQYF.

J is TRBJ2-1 and V is TRBV7-9. The CDR3 extends over 11 amino acids. Per the germline V gene, CDR1 is SEHNR and CDR2 is FQNEAQ (reference sequence). CDR3 in amino acids: CASTLNNEQFF.

The chain couples TRBV2 to TRBJ2-3; TCRdb indicates TRBD2, and absent DNA this call remains unverified. Germline-derived CDR1 and CDR2 are SNHLY and FYNNEI. The length of the CDR3 is 14 residues. CDR3 residues: CASLAESSTDTQYF.

This chain connects TRBV27 to TRBJ2-7; TCRdb designates TRBD1, a call that cannot be tested without DNA. This CDR3 region has 13 residues. Germline V gene data show CDR1 as MNHEY and CDR2 as SMNVEV (reference sequence). This CDR3 is CASSLLGADEQYF.

The chain has TRBV4-1 and TRBJ1-1; with no DNA, the TCRdb D assignment of TRBD1 cannot be verified. Germline-derived CDR1 and CDR2 are MGHRA and YSYEKL. This CDR3 region has 12 residues. CDR3 sequence: CASSRGPTEAFF.

This sequence joins TRBV5-1 and TRBJ1-4; the D call from TCRdb, TRBD1, cannot be confirmed without DNA. Germline CDR1 is SGHRS and CDR2 is YFSETQ. The CDR3 runs 14 residues. The CDR3 protein is CASTEQGQREKLFF.

V gene TRBV12-3 or TRBV12-4 combines with J gene TRBJ2-2; TCRdb gives TRBD1 as the D gene, but with no DNA this cannot be confirmed. The CDR3 extends over 14 amino acids. The CDR3 here is CASHRTENTGELFF.

This chain joins TRBV6-2 or TRBV6-3 and TRBJ2-3; no DNA is available, so the TRBD2 call from TCRdb remains unchecked. Germline V lookup: CDR1 MNHEY, CDR2 SVGEGT. The CDR3 covers 19 residues. CDR3 sequence: CASSYSIAREVVSTDTQYF.

The genes are TRBV11-2 and TRBJ2-3; without DNA, the TCRdb call of TRBD2 cannot be checked. CDR3 size: 14 residues. Germline CDR1 is SGHAT and CDR2 is FQNNGV. This chain's CDR3 is CASIPGTSKDTQYF.

The V and J genes are TRBV7-2 and TRBJ2-5. Germline CDR1 SGHTA, CDR2 FQGNSA. CDR3 length equals 14 residues. CDR3 region: CASSYGVGWETQYF. Together with reference TRBV7-2 and TRBJ2-5, the CDR3 gives the full variable domain: GAGVSQSPSNKVTEKGKDVELRCDPISGHTALYWYRQSLGQGLEFLIYFQGNSAPDKSGLPSDRFSAERTGGSVSTLTIQRTQQEDSAVYLCASSYGVGWETQYFGPGTRLLVL.

J is TRBJ2-5 and V is TRBV6-5; TCRdb names TRBD2, which stays unverified in the absence of DNA. CDR1 is MNHEY, CDR2 SVGAGI, per germline. The CDR3 extends over 11 amino acids. The CDR3 protein is CASSGGGTQYF.

This chain's CDR3 is CASSGLGGKDTDTQYF. The J gene is TRBJ2-3, the V gene TRBV10-2; TCRdb picks TRBD2, but there is no DNA to check that call. Per the germline V gene, CDR1 is WSHSY and CDR2 is SAAADI. The CDR3 has 16 residues.